This TCR beta chain was sequenced in a study of blood T cell repertoires in COVID-19. About the research overall: The origin of the acute and convalescent COVID-19 samples was the United States, Italy and Spain.

As processed by the authors: From reference gene primer amplification, estimates of nucleated cell counts were derived. Some clones are missing from TCRdb's copy, which holds only in-frame ones; the method was immunoSEQ multiplex PCR. The DNA was the basis for D and trimming; V, J and clone size are from that table. The repertoire includes under 75,000 clones, under 85% of them detected once, and roughly 6% sits in the top ten. With 1 base removed from V and 2 bases from J, the gap between germline ends came to 11 bases. Germline V CDR1 and CDR2: KGHSH, LQKENI. The CDR3 consists of 15 residues. The chain recombines TRBV18 with TRBJ2-5; D is perhaps TRBD2 (5 bases). The receptor comes from a woman in her 70s with acute or convalescent COVID-19. The sample was peripheral blood. CDR3 coding DNA: TGTGCCAGCTCACCACGGGCGGGCTTACAAGAGACCCAGTACTTC. It is translated as CASSPRAGLQETQYF.